These 23 T cell receptor beta chains were sequenced from one sample in a study of T-cell reconstitution after alpha-beta-depleted transplantation in children. Library preparation (for TCRbeta) was performed with unique molecular identifiers. TCRdb redid the calling of the PCR reads with MiXCR, one entry per CDR3 protein. The table lists about 500,000 distinct CDR3 sequences, about 31% of them singletons, with approximately 2.3% in the top ten. Material: PBMCs from the stem cell graft donor, obtained from the stem cell graft. The origin of the receptors is a human donor who donated a stem cell graft to a child with aplastic anemia.

This chain joins TRBV5-6 and TRBJ1-2, with D tentatively TRBD1 (6 bases). Germline V gene lookup returns CDR1 SGHDT and CDR2 YYEEEE. V lost 3 bases and J 12 bases, leaving 18 bases between the germline ends. The CDR3 extends over 13 amino acids. CDR3 nucleotide sequence: TGTGCCAGCAGCTCATTCGGACAGATGATCCACACCTTC. Translated, it gives CASSSFGQMIHTF.

The rearrangement joins TRBV12-3 or TRBV12-4 to TRBJ2-7, with a weak D call TRBD1 (5 bases). The CDR3 extends over 14 amino acids. The V and J ends lost 6 bases and 0 bases respectively, with 12 bases between them. The CDR3 sequence: CASRPTGSSYEQYF. CDR3 nucleotides: TGTGCCAGCAGGCCTACAGGTAGCTCCTACGAGCAGTACTTC.

The genes are TRBV5-4 and TRBJ2-7, with D perhaps TRBD2 (5 bases). This CDR3 region has 15 residues. Germline V CDR1 and CDR2: SGHNT, YYREEE (reference sequence). The ends were cut back, 1 base at V and 6 bases at J, with 17 bases in the middle. The CDR3 nucleotides are TGTGCCAGCAGCTTGAAAGGAGAGGGCCGAGTCGAGCAGTACTTC. Amino acids: CASSLKGEGRVEQYF.

This clonotype was counted between two and nine times. The genes are TRBV28 and TRBJ1-2, with a weak D call TRBD1 (6 bases). The CDR3 sequence is 16 residues long. In germline, CDR1 is MDHEN, CDR2 SYDVKM. Trimming took off 2 bases at V and 4 bases at J, with 17 bases between the two ends. The CDR3 DNA follows: TGTGCCAGCAGTTTAGGTTGGGGGGCGCTCAGCTATGGCTACACCTTC. Translating it yields CASSLGWGALSYGYTF.

This clonotype was seen more than once but under ten times. The CDR3 sequence: CASSYAGTSGSYEQYF. CDR3 DNA sequence: TGTGCCAGCAGTTACGCCGGGACTAGCGGCTCCTACGAGCAGTACTTC. The chain employs TRBV6-5 and TRBJ2-7; 11 bases agree with TRBD2. The germline V gene encodes CDR1 MNHEY and CDR2 SVGAGI. This CDR3 region has 16 residues. The J segment lost 0 bases and the V segment lost 2 bases, leaving 3 bases of the junction unmatched.

The chain combines TRBV7-8 with TRBJ2-5; 7 bases map to TRBD1. The CDR3 spans 16 residues. V lost 5 bases to trimming and J lost 1 base; unmatched junction nucleotides: 10. Germline CDR1 is SGHVS and CDR2 is FQNEAQ. CDR3 amino acids: CASSHRQGSSQETQYF. For the CDR3, the DNA is TGTGCCAGCAGCCACCGACAGGGAAGTAGCCAAGAGACCCAGTACTTC.

V usage is TRBV9 and J usage is TRBJ2-5; a weak D match, TRBD1 (5 bases). The germline V gene encodes CDR1 SGDLS and CDR2 YYNGEE. This CDR3 is 13 amino acids long. The ends were cut back, 7 bases at V and 3 bases at J, with 13 bases in the middle. The CDR3 nucleotides are TGTGCCAGCCCAAGGGGAAGAGAAGAGACCCAGTACTTC. The encoded protein is CASPRGREETQYF.

The chain couples TRBV5-1 to TRBJ2-1; no clear D. The ends were cut back, 1 base at V and 6 bases at J, with 8 bases in the middle. CDR1 and CDR2 (germline): SGHRS, YFSETQ. This CDR3 is built from 13 residues. The CDR3 nucleotides are TGCGCCAGCAGCTTGTCCCTGGGCAATGAGCAGTTCTTC. Protein product: CASSLSLGNEQFF.

The chain combines TRBV4-3 with TRBJ1-2; possible D gene TRBD1, 5 bases. Germline assignment: CDR1 LGHNA and CDR2 YSLEER. This CDR3 region has 15 residues. V dropped 1 base and J dropped 2 bases, with 11 bases sitting between them. For the CDR3, the DNA is TGCGCCAGCAGCCAAGTAGGGGATAGGAACTATGGCTACACCTTC. Its translation is CASSQVGDRNYGYTF.

The J gene is TRBJ1-5, the V gene TRBV29-1, with TRBD1 matching 9 bases. From germline, CDR1 is SQVTM and CDR2 ANQGSEA. The CDR3 loop spans 14 amino acids. V gave up 4 bases and J gave up 2 bases; unmatched junction bases: 3. CDR3 loop: CSVGTGGGNQPQHF. In nucleotides, the CDR3 is TGCAGCGTTGGAACAGGGGGCGGCAATCAGCCCCAGCATTTT.

This clonotype has only a few counts. This chain links TRBV20-1 with TRBJ1-5, with D unresolved. Germline assignment: CDR1 DFQATT and CDR2 SNEGSKA (reference sequence). CDR3 length: 14 amino acids. Deletions cut 0 bases from V and 3 bases from J, with 9 bases between. CDR3 amino acids: CSAREGQINQPQHF. The CDR3 nucleotides are TGCAGTGCTAGAGAAGGCCAGATCAATCAGCCCCAGCATTTT.

This clonotype was found many times. The chain is built from TRBV18 and TRBJ2-5; 7 bases are a match to TRBD1. V dropped 6 bases and J dropped 0; count of bases not matched to a gene: 4. Germline CDR1 reads KGHSH; CDR2 reads LQKENI. This CDR3 spans 14 amino acids. CDR3 nucleotides: TGTGCCAGCTCGCAGGGACAGAACCAAGAGACCCAGTACTTC. It specifies CASSQGQNQETQYF.

V and J are TRBV4-3 and TRBJ2-3; D might be TRBD2 (5 bases). The CDR3 length is 18 residues. The germline CDR1 and CDR2 sequences are LGHNA and YSLEER. The V end was cut by 0 bases, the J end by 3 bases, with 19 bases between. CDR3: CASSQDTGSFKATDTQYF. CDR3 bases: TGCGCCAGCAGCCAAGACACGGGATCTTTCAAAGCGACAGATACGCAGTATTTT.

The chain recombines TRBV3-1 with TRBJ1-5; 9 bases are a match to TRBD1. The germline CDR1 and CDR2 sequences are LGHDT and YNNKEL (reference sequence). Trimming cost V 4 bases and J 5 bases; bases outside gene matches: 3. The CDR3 is made up of 14 amino acids. The CDR3 nucleotides read TGTGCCAGCAGCCGACAGGGGGGTGATCAGCCCCAGCATTTT. Its translation: CASSRQGGDQPQHF.

This clonotype was found a few times. This rearrangement joins TRBV28 to TRBJ1-2; tentative D call: TRBD1 (5 bases). Germline V gene sequence: CDR1 MDHEN, CDR2 SYDVKM. This CDR3 spans 14 amino acids. V was pared by 2 bases and J by 4 bases, with 11 bases between. CDR3 in amino acids: CASSLMGLGYGYTF. CDR3 DNA sequence: TGTGCCAGCAGTTTAATGGGACTTGGCTATGGCTACACCTTC.

The table lists this clonotype with a few counts. The chain couples TRBV25-1 to TRBJ2-2; 14 bases align to TRBD2. The CDR3 consists of 19 residues. From germline, CDR1 is MGHDK and CDR2 SYGVNS. Trimming took 3 bases from V and 4 from J; bases not matched to a gene: 10. CDR3 region: CASSDPPGTSGSITGELFF. CDR3 in DNA: TGTGCCAGCAGTGATCCTCCCGGGACTAGCGGGAGTATCACCGGGGAGCTGTTTTTT.

This chain uses TRBV5-1 with TRBJ2-5; D is undetermined. The CDR3 contains 14 residues. Looked up from germline, CDR1 is SGHRS and CDR2 is YFSETQ. V shed 8 bases and J shed 5 bases, with 19 bases lying between them. Here the CDR3 reads CASTSVESIETQYF. The CDR3 nucleotides are TGCGCCAGTACCTCAGTAGAAAGCATCGAGACCCAGTACTTC.

This sequence joins TRBV19 and TRBJ1-6; perhaps TRBD1 as D (6 bases). Deletions cut 5 bases from V and 7 bases from J, with 15 bases between. Germline lookup yields CDR1 LNHDA and CDR2 SQIVND (reference sequence). The CDR3 loop spans 15 amino acids. The CDR3 nucleotides are TGTGCCAGTAGTTCCTTCACGGGGGGCAATTCACCCCTCCACTTT. Amino acids: CASSSFTGGNSPLHF. Looking up the rest from reference TRBV19 and TRBJ1-6 gives the full variable domain: DGGITQSPKYLFRKEGQNVTLSCEQNLNHDAMYWYRQDPGQGLRLIYYSQIVNDFQKGDIAEGYSVSREKKESFPLTVTSAQKNPTAFYLCASSSFTGGNSPLHFGNGTRLTVT.

V and J are TRBV13 and TRBJ2-7; the match to TRBD1 covers 8 bases. The junction had 4 bases not matched to a gene; V was cut back by 5 bases and J by 1 base. In germline, CDR1 is PRHDT, CDR2 FYEKMQ (reference sequence). CDR3 size: 14 residues. The CDR3 is CASSLRTGSYEQYF. The CDR3 bases are TGTGCCAGCAGCCTCCGGACAGGGTCCTACGAGCAGTACTTC.

In this sample, this clonotype turned up a few times. V and J are TRBV5-1 and TRBJ1-3; D is perhaps TRBD1 (5 bases). V lost 3 bases and J lost 4, with 17 bases in between. The CDR3 runs to 16 residues. Germline V gene data show CDR1 as SGHRS and CDR2 as YFSETQ. The CDR3 here is CASSYSGWGSGNTIYF. The CDR3 DNA reads TGCGCCAGCAGCTATTCGGGCTGGGGCTCAGGAAACACCATATATTTT.

J is TRBJ2-5 and V is TRBV20-1; possibly TRBD1 for D (6 bases). This CDR3 is 14 amino acids long. Trimming stripped 2 bases from V and 4 bases from J, with 14 bases between. Germline CDR1 DFQATT, CDR2 SNEGSKA (reference sequence). The CDR3 nucleotides are TGCAGTGCTAGACTAACCGGGACATTAGAGACCCAGTACTTC. Its protein is CSARLTGTLETQYF.

This clonotype was seen many times. The gene calls are TRBV12-3 or TRBV12-4 and TRBJ1-5, with a weak D call TRBD1 (5 bases). V was trimmed by 1 base and J by 3 bases, leaving 7 bases between them. CDR3 length equals 14 residues. This chain's CDR3 is CASSLGGSNQPQHF. The DNA of the CDR3 is TGTGCCAGCAGTTTAGGGGGCTCCAATCAGCCCCAGCATTTT.

This clonotype was counted only a few times. J is TRBJ2-3 and V is TRBV6-1; D ambiguous. The CDR3 contains 15 residues. The germline V gene encodes CDR1 MNHNS and CDR2 SASEGT. V gave up 2 bases and J gave up 0 bases, with 9 bases separating them. Here the CDR3 reads CASSEITGSTDTQYF. CDR3 bases: TGTGCCAGCAGTGAAATAACGGGCAGCACAGATACGCAGTATTTT.